This entry is about one TCR beta chain. Its specificity is unknown. Here immunoSEQ multiplex PCR was the method, and the copy in TCRdb shows in-frame clones only, minus some. The repertoire includes more than 90,000 clones, approximately 89% of them detected once, and 1.5% to 2% sits in the top ten. Trimming left V 4 bases short and J 0 bases short, with 10 bases between. CDR3 size: 15 residues. The germline V gene encodes CDR1 SGDLS and CDR2 YYNGEE. The sample belongs to a study of cytomegalovirus exposure and HLA in healthy donors. At the level of the study: According to later analysis, the same platform produced the 100 to 150 validation and approximately 630 first-cohort repertoires. Study results and limitations: Later, an analysis found that TCR clusters from the first cohort tended to co-occur in the 90 to 150 validation repertoires.

V is TRBV9 and J is TRBJ1-4; D is ambiguous. This receptor was taken from a man in his late teens or twenties in good health and CMV-seronegative. Sequencing used PBMCs. Here the CDR3 DNA reads TGTGCCAGCAGCCCCCGCGGTTCAACTAATGAAAAACTGTTTTTT. The encoded protein is CASSPRGSTNEKLFF.